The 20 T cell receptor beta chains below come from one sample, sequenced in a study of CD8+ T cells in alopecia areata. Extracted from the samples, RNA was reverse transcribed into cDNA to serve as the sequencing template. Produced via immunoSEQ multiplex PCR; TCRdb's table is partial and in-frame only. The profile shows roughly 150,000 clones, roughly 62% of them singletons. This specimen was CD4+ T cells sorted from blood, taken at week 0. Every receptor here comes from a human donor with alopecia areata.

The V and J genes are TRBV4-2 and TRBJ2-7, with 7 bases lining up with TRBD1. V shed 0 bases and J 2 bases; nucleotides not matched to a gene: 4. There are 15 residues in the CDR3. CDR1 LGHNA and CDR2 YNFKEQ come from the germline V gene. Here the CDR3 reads CASSQEGGPTYEQYF. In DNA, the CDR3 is TGTGCCAGCAGCCAAGAAGGGGGCCCTACCTACGAGCAGTACTTC.

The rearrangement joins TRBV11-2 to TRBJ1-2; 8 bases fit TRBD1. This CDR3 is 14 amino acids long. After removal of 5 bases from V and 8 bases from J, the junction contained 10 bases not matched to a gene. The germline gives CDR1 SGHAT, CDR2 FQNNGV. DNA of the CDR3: TGTGCCAGCAGCACCCCAGACAGGGGCGGGGGCTACACCTTC. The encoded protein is CASSTPDRGGGYTF.

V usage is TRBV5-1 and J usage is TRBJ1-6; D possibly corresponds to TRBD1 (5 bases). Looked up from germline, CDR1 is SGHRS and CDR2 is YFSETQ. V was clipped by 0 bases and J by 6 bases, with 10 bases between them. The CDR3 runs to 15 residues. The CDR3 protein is CASSLDTGGNSPLHF. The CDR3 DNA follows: TGCGCCAGCAGCTTGGATACAGGCGGTAATTCACCCCTCCACTTT.

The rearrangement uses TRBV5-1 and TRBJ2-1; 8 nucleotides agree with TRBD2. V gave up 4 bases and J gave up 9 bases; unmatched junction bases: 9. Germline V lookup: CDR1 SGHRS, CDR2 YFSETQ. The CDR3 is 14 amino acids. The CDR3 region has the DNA TGCGCCAGCAGCCCCTCGGGACTAGAGTTTGAGCAGTTCTTC. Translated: CASSPSGLEFEQFF.

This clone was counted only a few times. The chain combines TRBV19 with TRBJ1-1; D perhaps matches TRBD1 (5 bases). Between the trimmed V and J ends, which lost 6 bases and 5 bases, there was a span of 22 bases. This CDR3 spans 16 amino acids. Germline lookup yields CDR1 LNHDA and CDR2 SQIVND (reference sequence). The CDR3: CASRQAPGQGETEAFF. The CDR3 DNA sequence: TGTGCCAGTAGACAAGCCCCGGGTCAGGGAGAGACTGAAGCTTTCTTT.

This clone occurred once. The CDR3 protein is CASSSRQGQETQYF. CDR3 in DNA: TGTGCCAGCAGCTCCAGGCAGGGACAAGAGACCCAGTACTTC. This rearrangement joins TRBV7-2 to TRBJ2-5, with a tentative D call TRBD1 (5 bases). Germline V gene lookup returns CDR1 SGHTA and CDR2 FQGNSA. The CDR3 spans 14 residues. With 4 bases removed from V and 2 bases from J, the gap between germline ends came to 11 bases.

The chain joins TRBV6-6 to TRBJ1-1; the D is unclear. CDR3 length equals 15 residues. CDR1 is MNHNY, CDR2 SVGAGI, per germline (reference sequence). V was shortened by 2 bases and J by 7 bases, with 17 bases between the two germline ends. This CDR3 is CASSYDRRERGEAFF. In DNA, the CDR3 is TGTGCCAGCAGTTACGATCGGAGGGAACGAGGTGAAGCTTTCTTT.

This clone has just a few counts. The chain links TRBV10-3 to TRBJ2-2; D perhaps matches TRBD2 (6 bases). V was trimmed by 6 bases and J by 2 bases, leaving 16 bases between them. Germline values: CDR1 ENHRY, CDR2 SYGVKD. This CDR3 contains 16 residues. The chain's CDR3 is CAISPYGGSNTGELFF. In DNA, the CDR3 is TGTGCCATCAGCCCCTACGGAGGGTCAAACACCGGGGAGCTGTTTTTT.

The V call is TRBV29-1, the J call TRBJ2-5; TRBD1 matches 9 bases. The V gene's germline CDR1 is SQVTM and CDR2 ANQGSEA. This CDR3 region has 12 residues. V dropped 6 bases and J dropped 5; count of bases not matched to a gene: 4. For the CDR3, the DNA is TGCAGCGTCGTGACAGGGGGTGAGACCCAGTACTTC. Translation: CSVVTGGETQYF.

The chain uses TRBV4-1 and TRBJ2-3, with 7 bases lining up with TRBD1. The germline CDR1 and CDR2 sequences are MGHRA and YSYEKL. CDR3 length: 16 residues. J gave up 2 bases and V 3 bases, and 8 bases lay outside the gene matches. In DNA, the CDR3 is TGCGCCAGCAGCCACGGACAGGACTTAAACACAGATACGCAGTATTTT. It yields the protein CASSHGQDLNTDTQYF.

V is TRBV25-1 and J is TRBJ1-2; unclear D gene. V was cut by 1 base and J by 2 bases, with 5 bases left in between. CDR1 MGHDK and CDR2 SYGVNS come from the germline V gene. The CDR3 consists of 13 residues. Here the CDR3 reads CASSEWMNYGYTF. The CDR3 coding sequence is TGTGCCAGCAGTGAATGGATGAACTATGGCTACACCTTC.

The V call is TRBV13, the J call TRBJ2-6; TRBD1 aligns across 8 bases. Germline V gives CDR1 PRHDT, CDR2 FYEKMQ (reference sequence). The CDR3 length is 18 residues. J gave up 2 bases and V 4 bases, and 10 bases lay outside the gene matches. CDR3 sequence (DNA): TGTGCCAGCAGCTGGGCTTTGGCAGGGGGCGCTGGGGCCAACGTCCTGACTTTC. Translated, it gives CASSWALAGGAGANVLTF.

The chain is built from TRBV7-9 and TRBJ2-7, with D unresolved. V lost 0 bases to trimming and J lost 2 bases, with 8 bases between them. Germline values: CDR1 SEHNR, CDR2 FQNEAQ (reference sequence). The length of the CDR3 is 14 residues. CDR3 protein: CASSLAAATYEQYF. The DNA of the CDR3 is TGTGCCAGCAGCTTAGCGGCAGCTACCTACGAGCAGTACTTC.

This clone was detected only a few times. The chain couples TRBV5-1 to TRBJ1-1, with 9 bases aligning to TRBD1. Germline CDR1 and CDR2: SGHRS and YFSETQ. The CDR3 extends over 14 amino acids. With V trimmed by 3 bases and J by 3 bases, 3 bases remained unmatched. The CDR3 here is CASSYRQGDTEAFF. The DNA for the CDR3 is TGCGCCAGCAGCTACCGACAGGGGGACACTGAAGCTTTCTTT.

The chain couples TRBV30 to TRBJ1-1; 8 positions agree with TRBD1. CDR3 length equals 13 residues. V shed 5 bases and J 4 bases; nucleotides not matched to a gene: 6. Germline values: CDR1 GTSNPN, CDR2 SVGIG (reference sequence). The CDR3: CAWSGQGVTEAFF. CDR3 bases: TGTGCCTGGTCCGGACAGGGTGTCACTGAAGCTTTCTTT.

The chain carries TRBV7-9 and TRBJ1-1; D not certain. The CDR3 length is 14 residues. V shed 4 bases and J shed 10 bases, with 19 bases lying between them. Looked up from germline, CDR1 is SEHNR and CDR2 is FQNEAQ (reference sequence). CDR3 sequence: CASSYGRTRDGAFF. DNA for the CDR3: TGTGCCAGCAGCTACGGACGTACTAGGGATGGAGCTTTCTTT.

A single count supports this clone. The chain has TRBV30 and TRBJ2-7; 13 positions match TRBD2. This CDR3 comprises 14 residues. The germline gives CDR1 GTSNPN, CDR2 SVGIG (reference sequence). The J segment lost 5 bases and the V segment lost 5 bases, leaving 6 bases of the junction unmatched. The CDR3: CAWEGLAGTHEQYF. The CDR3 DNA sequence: TGTGCCTGGGAGGGACTAGCGGGGACCCACGAGCAGTACTTC.

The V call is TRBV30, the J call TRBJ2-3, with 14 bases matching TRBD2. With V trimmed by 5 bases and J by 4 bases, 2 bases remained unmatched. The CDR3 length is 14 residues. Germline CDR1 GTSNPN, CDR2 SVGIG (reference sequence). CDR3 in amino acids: CAWGLAGGADTQYF. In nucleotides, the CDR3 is TGTGCCTGGGGACTAGCGGGGGGTGCAGATACGCAGTATTTT.

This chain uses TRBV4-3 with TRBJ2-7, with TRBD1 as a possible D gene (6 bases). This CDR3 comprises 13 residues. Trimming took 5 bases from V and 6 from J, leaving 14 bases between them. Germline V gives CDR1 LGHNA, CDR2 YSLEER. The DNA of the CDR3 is TGCGCCAGCAGCTTTCGACAGGTTGGCGAGCAGTACTTC. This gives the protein CASSFRQVGEQYF.

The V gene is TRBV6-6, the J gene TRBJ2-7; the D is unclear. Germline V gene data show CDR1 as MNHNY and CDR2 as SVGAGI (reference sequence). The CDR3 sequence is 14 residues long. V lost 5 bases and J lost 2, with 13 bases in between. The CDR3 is CASSLGSYPYEQYF. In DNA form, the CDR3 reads TGTGCCAGCAGTCTAGGGTCTTACCCCTACGAGCAGTACTTC.